This TCR beta chain was found in a study of T-cell memory formation after mild COVID-19. There are 12 residues in the CDR3. Per germline, CDR1 SQVTM and CDR2 ANQGSEA. The V end was cut by 5 bases, the J end by 6 bases, with 13 bases between. TCRdb re-called the 5' RACE reads through MiXCR, storing one row per CDR3 protein. This sample has about 440,000 distinct CDR3 sequences; about 20% occur once, and the top ten carry approximately 8.4%. Sequenced sample: PBMCs or a T cell subset sorted from them (not recorded which). The genes are TRBV29-1 and TRBJ1-2; D gene unclear. This clonotype was obtained from an adult woman who had mild COVID-19 (a few samples of this study predate the infection). Cell type and time point are not known. CDR3 in amino acids: CSVKHRANGYTF. The CDR3 region has the DNA TGCAGCGTTAAGCACAGAGCTAATGGCTACACCTTC.